These 3 T cell receptor beta chains came from one sample sequenced in a study of T cell changes during pregnancy in multiple sclerosis. TCRdb's table, derived via immunoSEQ multiplex PCR, lists solely in-frame clones and lacks some. The table includes approximately 60,000 clones, approximately 90% detected once. Here the sequenced sample was peripheral blood, taken in the second trimester of pregnancy. Receptor source: a female donor in good health, enrolled as a control in a pregnancy study.

This clone was detected once. The chain carries TRBV6-5 and TRBJ2-5; a weak D match, TRBD2 (5 bases). The CDR3 is made up of 13 amino acids. V was shortened by 4 bases and J by 3 bases, with 9 bases between the two germline ends. The germline V gene has CDR1 MNHEY and CDR2 SVGAGI. CDR3: CASSSGIKETQYF. CDR3 nucleotides: TGTGCCAGCAGTTCCGGGATAAAAGAGACCCAGTACTTC.

V gene TRBV28 combines with J gene TRBJ2-1; 8 positions agree with TRBD2. CDR1 and CDR2 from the germline V gene are MDHEN and SYDVKM. There are 14 residues in the CDR3. Germline trimming cut 2 bases from V and 5 bases from J; bases unmatched to any gene: 2. The CDR3 DNA follows: TGTGCCAGCAGTTTAACGGGGGGGCACAATGAGCAGTTCTTC. Its protein is CASSLTGGHNEQFF.

The V and J genes are TRBV27 and TRBJ2-3, with 7 bases lining up with TRBD2. The CDR3 length is 15 residues. Germline values: CDR1 MNHEY, CDR2 SMNVEV (reference sequence). Trimming at V came to 5 bases and at J to 0 bases, leaving 5 bases not matched to a gene. CDR3 bases: TGTGCCAGCAGTCCCACTAGCGCCAGCACAGATACGCAGTATTTT. Amino acids: CASSPTSASTDTQYF.